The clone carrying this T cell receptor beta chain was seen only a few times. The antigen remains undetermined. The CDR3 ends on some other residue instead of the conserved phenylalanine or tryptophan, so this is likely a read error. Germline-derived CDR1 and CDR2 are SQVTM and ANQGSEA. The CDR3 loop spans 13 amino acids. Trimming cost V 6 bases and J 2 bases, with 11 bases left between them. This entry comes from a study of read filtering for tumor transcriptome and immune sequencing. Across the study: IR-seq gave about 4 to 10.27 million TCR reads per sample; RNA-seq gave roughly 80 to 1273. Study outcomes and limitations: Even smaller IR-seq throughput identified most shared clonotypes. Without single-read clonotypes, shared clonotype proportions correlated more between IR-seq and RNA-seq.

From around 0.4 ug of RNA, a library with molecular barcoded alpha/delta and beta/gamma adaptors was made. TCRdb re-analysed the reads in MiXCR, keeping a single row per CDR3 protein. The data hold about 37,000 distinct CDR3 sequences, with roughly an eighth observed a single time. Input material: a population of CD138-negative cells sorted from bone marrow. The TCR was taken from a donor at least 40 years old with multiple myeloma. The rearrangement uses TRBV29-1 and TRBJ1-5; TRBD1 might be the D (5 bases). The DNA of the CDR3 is TGCAGCGTAGGGGACGGGGGCAATCAGCCCCAGCATTGT. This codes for CSVGDGGNQPQHC.